What follows are 20 T cell receptor beta chains derived from one specimen sequenced in a study of CD8+ T cells in alopecia areata. Sequencing used cDNA as its template, made by extracting RNA and reverse transcribing it. Libraries were prepared by immunoSEQ multiplex PCR; TCRdb keeps only in-frame clonotypes and omits some of them. The data show 110,000 to 150,000 clones, about 60% seen once. Sequencing was performed on CD4+ T cells sorted from blood, taken at week 0. The receptors derive from a human donor with alopecia areata.

The chain combines TRBV30 with TRBJ1-5, with D possibly TRBD1 on 5 matching bases. Germline lookup yields CDR1 GTSNPN and CDR2 SVGIG (reference sequence). The CDR3 runs 13 residues. Trimming pared 6 bases from V and 4 bases from J, leaving 13 bases between. The CDR3 reads CACQLPGNQPQHF. CDR3 coding DNA: TGTGCCTGCCAGCTCCCAGGGAATCAGCCCCAGCATTTT.

This clone was counted a few times. This chain links TRBV11-2 with TRBJ2-4, with 10 bases identical to TRBD2. CDR1 is SGHAT and CDR2 is FQNNGV in the germline V gene. The CDR3 extends over 17 amino acids. V dropped 4 bases and J dropped 6; count of bases not matched to a gene: 12. CDR3 sequence reads: CASSSLGAGGPLNIQYF. The CDR3 bases are TGTGCCAGCAGCTCCCTCGGAGCGGGGGGGCCTTTAAACATTCAGTACTTC.

The gene calls are TRBV9 and TRBJ2-5, with D uncertain. The CDR3 is 14 residues long. With 4 bases removed from V and 1 base from J, the gap between germline ends came to 11 bases. Germline CDR1 reads SGDLS; CDR2 reads YYNGEE. CDR3 in amino acids: CASSHGLIQETQYF. DNA of the CDR3: TGTGCCAGCAGCCATGGCCTTATCCAAGAGACCCAGTACTTC.

J is TRBJ1-2 and V is TRBV6-5; 9 bases match TRBD1. The V segment lost 6 bases and the J segment 4 bases; nucleotides outside the gene matches: 6. The CDR3 has 14 amino acids. Germline V CDR1 and CDR2: MNHEY, SVGAGI. CDR3: CASSKQGAPYGYTF. CDR3 in DNA: TGTGCCAGCAGCAAACAGGGGGCACCCTATGGCTACACCTTC.

V and J are TRBV25-1 and TRBJ1-6; TRBD1 is a possible D gene (5 bases). The CDR3 is made up of 15 amino acids. CDR1 and CDR2 (germline): MGHDK, SYGVNS. Trimming took 6 bases from V and 8 from J, leaving 17 bases between them. CDR3 loop: CASRGETGGDSPLHF. The DNA for the CDR3 is TGTGCCAGCAGAGGGGAGACCGGCGGGGATTCACCCCTCCACTTT.

The rearrangement uses TRBV23-1 and TRBJ1-5; D unresolved. TRBV23-1 is assigned to the ORF class and has an uncertain function. The CDR3 extends over 15 amino acids. V was trimmed by 2 bases and J by 7 bases, leaving 15 bases between them. The CDR3 DNA is TGCGCCAGCAGTCAAAGTAGTCGGTTTGACCAGCCCCAGCATTTT. Amino acids: CASSQSSRFDQPQHF.

The J gene is TRBJ2-2, the V gene TRBV5-1; D is unclear. The V gene's germline CDR1 is SGHRS and CDR2 YFSETQ. The V end was cut by 4 bases, the J end by 0 bases, with 7 bases between. The CDR3 has 14 amino acids. The CDR3 reads CASSPTANTGELFF. CDR3 coding DNA: TGCGCCAGCAGCCCGACCGCGAACACCGGGGAGCTGTTTTTT.

The chain couples TRBV4-3 to TRBJ2-3, with D possibly matching TRBD2 (5 bases). CDR3 length: 16 residues. Germline V gene sequence: CDR1 LGHNA, CDR2 YSLEER. The V end was cut by 0 bases, the J end by 2 bases, with 12 bases between. In DNA form, the CDR3 reads TGCGCCAGCAGCCAAGAGGAAAGGACTCCCACAGATACGCAGTATTTT. Its translation is CASSQEERTPTDTQYF.

This rearrangement joins TRBV10-3 to TRBJ2-7; 10 bases match TRBD1. There are 13 residues in the CDR3. Looked up from germline, CDR1 is ENHRY and CDR2 is SYGVKD. V dropped 8 bases and J dropped 2; count of bases not matched to a gene: 3. The CDR3 DNA reads as TGTGCCATCGGACAGGGGGGAACCTACGAGCAGTACTTC. It translates to CAIGQGGTYEQYF.

The V and J genes are TRBV30 and TRBJ2-7; perhaps TRBD1 as D (7 bases). From germline, CDR1 is GTSNPN and CDR2 SVGIG (reference sequence). V lost 0 bases and J 3 bases, leaving 12 bases between the germline ends. CDR3 size: 14 residues. The CDR3 bases are TGTGCCTGGAGTGTATCAGGGGGACTCTACGAGCAGTACTTC. It codes for CAWSVSGGLYEQYF.

This sequence joins TRBV7-2 and TRBJ2-2; possibly TRBD1 for D (6 bases). Germline V gives CDR1 SGHTA, CDR2 FQGNSA. V was trimmed by 3 bases and J by 1 base, leaving 9 bases between them. This CDR3 has 15 amino acids. CDR3 nucleotides: TGTGCCAGCAGCTTCGACAGGCAGAACACCGGGGAGCTGTTTTTT. Translation: CASSFDRQNTGELFF.

The chain uses TRBV2 and TRBJ1-1; D is uncertain. Per germline, CDR1 SNHLY and CDR2 FYNNEI. The ends were cut back, 4 bases at V and 3 bases at J, with 9 bases in the middle. The CDR3 has 13 amino acids. CDR3 loop: CASSGVVDTEAFF. CDR3 nucleotides: TGTGCCAGCAGTGGGGTGGTGGACACTGAAGCTTTCTTT.

The gene calls are TRBV4-1 and TRBJ1-2; D unresolved. V dropped 4 bases and J dropped 4 bases, with 19 bases sitting between them. This CDR3 is 16 amino acids long. CDR1 and CDR2 (germline): MGHRA, YSYEKL. The CDR3 is CASSPLDPRAPYGYTF. CDR3 DNA sequence: TGCGCCAGCAGCCCATTGGACCCACGAGCCCCCTATGGCTACACCTTC.

The DNA for the CDR3 is TGTGCCATCAGCCCTAAGACAGGGAACTATGGCTACACCTTC. Its translation: CAISPKTGNYGYTF. The chain has TRBV10-3 and TRBJ1-2; 7 bases map to TRBD1. CDR1 is ENHRY, CDR2 SYGVKD, per germline. The length of the CDR3 is 14 residues. The J segment lost 2 bases and the V segment lost 6 bases, leaving 6 bases of the junction unmatched.

The rearrangement links TRBV7-9 to TRBJ2-7; TRBD1 is a possible D gene (6 bases). The germline V gene encodes CDR1 SEHNR and CDR2 FQNEAQ (reference sequence). Trimming stripped 4 bases from V and 4 bases from J, with 14 bases between. CDR3 length: 14 amino acids. The DNA of the CDR3 is TGTGCCAGCAGCTCTACAACAGGGACATACGAGCAGTACTTC. Translating it yields CASSSTTGTYEQYF. The variable domain in full, completed from reference TRBV7-9 and TRBJ2-7, reads DTGVSQNPRHKITKRGQNVTFRCDPISEHNRLYWYRQTLGQGPEFLTYFQNEAQLEKSRLLSDRFSAERPKGSFSTLEIQRTEQGDSAMYLCASSSTTGTYEQYFGPGTRLTVT.

This clone has a handful of counts. CDR3 in amino acids: CASSPKTEKLFF. In nucleotides, the CDR3 is TGTGCCAGCAGCCCGAAGACAGAAAAACTGTTTTTT. The chain has TRBV7-9 and TRBJ1-4; D remains ambiguous. The CDR3 covers 12 residues. V lost 5 bases and J 8 bases, leaving 9 bases between the germline ends. Germline-derived CDR1 and CDR2 are SEHNR and FQNEAQ (reference sequence).

This chain links TRBV7-2 with TRBJ1-5, with TRBD1 as a possible D gene (6 bases). V shed 7 bases and J shed 6 bases, with 13 bases lying between them. From germline, CDR1 is SGHTA and CDR2 FQGNSA. The CDR3 length is 13 residues. In DNA form, the CDR3 reads TGTGCCAGCACCTGGGGGGCGGGTCAGCCCCAGCATTTT. Encoded protein: CASTWGAGQPQHF.

This clone was observed a handful of times. The rearrangement uses TRBV23-1 and TRBJ2-3; D uncertain. TRBV23-1 is designated an ORF whose function remains uncertain. Trimming removed 11 bases at V and 0 bases at J, with 6 bases between. The CDR3 is 11 residues long. The CDR3 nucleotides are TGCGCCGACCAGAGCACAGATACGCAGTATTTT. This translates into CADQSTDTQYF.

The rearrangement links TRBV2 to TRBJ2-5, with no clear D. This CDR3 is built from 13 residues. The ends were cut back, 6 bases at V and 5 bases at J, with 13 bases in the middle. The germline V gene encodes CDR1 SNHLY and CDR2 FYNNEI. Here the CDR3 reads CASSPLLRETQYF. The CDR3 DNA sequence: TGTGCCAGCAGCCCCCTTTTAAGGGAGACCCAGTACTTC.

The chain joins TRBV30 to TRBJ2-7, with D perhaps TRBD2 (6 bases). The CDR3 length is 14 residues. With 3 bases removed from V and 0 bases from J, the gap between germline ends came to 12 bases. Germline CDR1 and CDR2: GTSNPN and SVGIG (reference sequence). The chain's CDR3 is CAWRFDGSSYEQYF. The CDR3 DNA sequence: TGTGCCTGGAGGTTTGACGGGAGCTCCTACGAGCAGTACTTC. Together with reference TRBV30 and TRBJ2-7, the CDR3 gives the full variable domain: SQTIHQWPATLVQPVGSPLSLECTVEGTSNPNLYWYRQAAGRGLQLLFYSVGIGQISSEVPQNLSASRPQDRQFILSSKKLLLSDSGFYLCAWRFDGSSYEQYFGPGTRLTVT.